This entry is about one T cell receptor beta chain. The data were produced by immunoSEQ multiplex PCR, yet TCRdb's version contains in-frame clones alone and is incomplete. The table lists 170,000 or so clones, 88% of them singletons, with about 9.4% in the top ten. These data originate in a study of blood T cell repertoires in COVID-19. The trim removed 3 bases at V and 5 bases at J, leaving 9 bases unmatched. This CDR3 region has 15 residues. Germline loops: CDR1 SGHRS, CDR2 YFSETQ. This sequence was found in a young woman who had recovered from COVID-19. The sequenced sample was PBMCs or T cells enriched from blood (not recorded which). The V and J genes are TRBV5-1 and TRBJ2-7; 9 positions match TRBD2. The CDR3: CASSSPGLAQNEQYF. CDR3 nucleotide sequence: TGCGCCAGCAGCTCCCCGGGACTAGCACAAAACGAGCAGTACTTC.